This T cell receptor beta chain was found in a study of cytomegalovirus exposure and HLA in healthy donors. Findings and caveats of the study: Most TCR sequences were rare, but some public TCRs occurred in many donors.

CDR1 is MGHRA, CDR2 YSYEKL, per germline. V lost 4 bases, J lost 4 bases, and 11 bases stayed unmatched. This CDR3 contains 17 residues. Points on this clone: Antigen specificity is unknown.

The PCR ran on 60 Vbeta and 13 Jbeta primers. Assay: immunoSEQ multiplex PCR; the TCRdb copy retains only in-frame clones and omits some. The sample totals 200,000 or so clones; its top ten clones hold 0.7% to 0.8%. The sequenced sample was PBMCs. The rearrangement joins TRBV4-1 to TRBJ2-1; TRBD1 matches at 9 bases. The receptor's source is a boy between 10 and 17 years old in good health and CMV-seronegative. This CDR3 reads CASSPFIRDRVYNEQFF. CDR3 DNA: TGCGCCAGCAGCCCCTTTATCCGGGACAGGGTTTACAATGAGCAGTTCTTC.